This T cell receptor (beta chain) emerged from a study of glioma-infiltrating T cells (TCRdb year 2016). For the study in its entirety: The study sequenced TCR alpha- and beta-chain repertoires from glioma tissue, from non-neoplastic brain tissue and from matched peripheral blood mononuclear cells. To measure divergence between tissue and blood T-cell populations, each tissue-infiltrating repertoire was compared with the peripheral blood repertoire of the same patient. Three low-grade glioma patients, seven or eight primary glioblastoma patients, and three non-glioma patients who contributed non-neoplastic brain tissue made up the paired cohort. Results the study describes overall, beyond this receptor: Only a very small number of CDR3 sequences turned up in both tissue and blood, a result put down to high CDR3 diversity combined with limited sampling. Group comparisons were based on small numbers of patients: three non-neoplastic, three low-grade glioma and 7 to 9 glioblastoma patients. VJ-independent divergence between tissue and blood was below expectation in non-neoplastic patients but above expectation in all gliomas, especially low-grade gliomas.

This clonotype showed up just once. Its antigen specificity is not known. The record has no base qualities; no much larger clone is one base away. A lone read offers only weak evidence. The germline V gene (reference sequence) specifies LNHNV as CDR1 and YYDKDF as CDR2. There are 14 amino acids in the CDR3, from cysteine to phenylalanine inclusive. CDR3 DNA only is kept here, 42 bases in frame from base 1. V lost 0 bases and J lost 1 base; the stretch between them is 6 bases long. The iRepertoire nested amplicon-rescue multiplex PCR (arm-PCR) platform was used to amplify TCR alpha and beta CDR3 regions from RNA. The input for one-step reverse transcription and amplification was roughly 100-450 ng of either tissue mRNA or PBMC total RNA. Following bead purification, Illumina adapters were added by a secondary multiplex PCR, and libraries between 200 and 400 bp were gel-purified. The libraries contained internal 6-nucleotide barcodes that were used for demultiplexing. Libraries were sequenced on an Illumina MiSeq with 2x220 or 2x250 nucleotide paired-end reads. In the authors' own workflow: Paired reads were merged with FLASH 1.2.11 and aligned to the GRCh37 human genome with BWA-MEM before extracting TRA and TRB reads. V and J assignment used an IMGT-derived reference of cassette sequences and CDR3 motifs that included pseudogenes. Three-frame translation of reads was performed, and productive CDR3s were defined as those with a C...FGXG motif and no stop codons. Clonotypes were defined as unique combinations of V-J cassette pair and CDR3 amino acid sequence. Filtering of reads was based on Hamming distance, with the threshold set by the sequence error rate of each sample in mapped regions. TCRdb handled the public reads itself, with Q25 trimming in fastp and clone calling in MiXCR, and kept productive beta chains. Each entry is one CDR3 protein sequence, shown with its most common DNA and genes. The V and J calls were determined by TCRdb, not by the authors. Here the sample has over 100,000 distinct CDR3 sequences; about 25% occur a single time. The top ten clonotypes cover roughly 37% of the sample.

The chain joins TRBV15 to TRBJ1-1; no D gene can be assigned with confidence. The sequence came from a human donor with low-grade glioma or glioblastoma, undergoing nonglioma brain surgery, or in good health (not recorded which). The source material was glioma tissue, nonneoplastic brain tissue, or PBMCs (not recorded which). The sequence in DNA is TGTGCCACCAGCAGAGATAGGCCGAACACTGAAGCTTTCTTT. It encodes CATSRDRPNTEAFF.